What follows are 31 T cell receptor beta chains derived from one specimen sequenced in a study of T cells in Graves' hyperthyroidism and ophthalmopathy. What was amplified from RNA transcripts were TCR beta CDR3 regions. Using the HTBI primer set, a first-round RT-PCR was run on the TCR CDR3. TCRdb analysed the multiplex PCR reads with MiXCR anew, one entry per CDR3 protein. Among under 350,000 distinct CDR3 sequences listed, less than 30% were seen once. The sequenced sample was blood. These receptors were taken from a man aged 40-49 years with Graves' hyperthyroidism that later progressed to Graves' ophthalmopathy.

This clonotype was counted only a few times. The chain couples TRBV27 to TRBJ2-7; D may correspond to TRBD1 or TRBD2 (5 bases each). CDR1 MNHEY and CDR2 SMNVEV come from the germline V gene (reference sequence). V was clipped by 4 bases and J by 4 bases, with 11 bases between them. The CDR3 is 13 residues long. As DNA, the CDR3 is TGTGCCAGCAGTTACACCTGGGGGTACGAGCAGTACTTC. Its translation: CASSYTWGYEQYF.

This clonotype came up a few times. The V and J genes are TRBV18 and TRBJ2-6; D unresolved. V lost 6 bases and J lost 0, with 6 bases in between. Per germline, CDR1 KGHSH and CDR2 LQKENI. The CDR3 length is 14 residues. In DNA form, the CDR3 reads TGTGCCAGCTCGGCACGCTCTGGGGCCAACGTCCTGACTTTC. Encoded protein: CASSARSGANVLTF.

This clonotype came up a few times. The V gene is TRBV12-3 or TRBV12-4, the J gene TRBJ1-2; possible D gene TRBD1, 6 bases. Trimming cost V 10 bases and J 1 base, with 19 bases left between them. This CDR3 has 15 residues. The CDR3 loop is CATVRRGGFNYGYTF. The CDR3 nucleotides are TGTGCCACAGTCCGAAGGGGGGGTTTTAACTATGGCTACACCTTC.

This clonotype occurred many times. The genes are TRBV19 and TRBJ2-7, with 8 bases lining up with TRBD1. Germline V gives CDR1 LNHDA, CDR2 SQIVND (reference sequence). V was clipped by 5 bases and J by 6 bases; unmatched bases: 6. There are 13 residues in the CDR3. The CDR3 reads CASSPTGVGEQYF. CDR3 coding DNA: TGTGCCAGTAGTCCGACAGGGGTGGGCGAGCAGTACTTC.

This clonotype was observed a handful of times. This chain connects TRBV7-2 to TRBJ1-5, with D hard to call. CDR3 length equals 15 residues. V lost 1 base and J lost 3, with 10 bases in between. Germline V gene data show CDR1 as SGHTA and CDR2 as FQGNSA. CDR3 in amino acids: CASSLVVGANQPQHF. The CDR3 coding sequence is TGTGCCAGCAGCTTAGTCGTGGGAGCCAATCAGCCCCAGCATTTT.

This clonotype was seen repeatedly, ten times or more. V is TRBV15 and J is TRBJ2-2; D is unclear. The CDR3 is 13 amino acids. Trimming removed 9 bases at V and 1 base at J, with 9 bases between. Germline V gene sequence: CDR1 LNHNV, CDR2 YYDKDF (reference sequence). The CDR3, as DNA: TGTGCCACACTACAGAAGAACACCGGGGAGCTGTTTTTT. This sequence encodes CATLQKNTGELFF.

This clonotype was picked up many times. The V gene is TRBV19, the J gene TRBJ2-7; 8 bases line up with TRBD2. The V and J ends lost 6 bases and 0 bases, in that order; junction bases with no gene match: 19. In germline, CDR1 is LNHDA, CDR2 SQIVND (reference sequence). The CDR3 length is 19 residues. The CDR3 protein is CASSPRPHPLAGNSYEQYF. CDR3 coding DNA: TGTGCCAGTAGCCCGCGCCCCCACCCCCTAGCGGGTAACTCCTACGAGCAGTACTTC.

This clonotype was found many times. The chain is built from TRBV30 and TRBJ1-1, with D tentatively TRBD1 (5 bases). Germline V gives CDR1 GTSNPN, CDR2 SVGIG (reference sequence). The germline V and J ends were trimmed by 2 bases and 8 bases, with 12 bases remaining between them. The CDR3 runs 12 residues. CDR3: CAWSYDDREAFF. CDR3 sequence (DNA): TGTGCCTGGAGTTATGACGACAGAGAAGCTTTCTTT. The full variable domain, in which reference TRBV30 and TRBJ1-1 provide the parts outside the CDR3, is SQTIHQWPATLVQPVGSPLSLECTVEGTSNPNLYWYRQAAGRGLQLLFYSVGIGQISSEVPQNLSASRPQDRQFILSSKKLLLSDSGFYLCAWSYDDREAFFGQGTRLTVV.

The V call is TRBV6-1, the J call TRBJ2-5; possibly TRBD1 or TRBD2 for D (5 bases each). From germline, CDR1 is MNHNS and CDR2 SASEGT. The germline V and J ends were trimmed by 2 bases and 1 base, with 11 bases remaining between them. This CDR3 spans 15 amino acids. CDR3 protein: CASSESTGRQETQYF. The CDR3 DNA sequence: TGTGCCAGCAGTGAAAGTACGGGACGCCAAGAGACCCAGTACTTC.

This clonotype came up once. The chain joins TRBV12-3 or TRBV12-4 to TRBJ1-1; a weak D match, TRBD1 (6 bases). The CDR3 has 15 residues. V lost 0 bases to trimming and J lost 3 bases, with 11 bases between them. CDR3 sequence (DNA): TGTGCCAGCAGTTTAGCGATGGGGGCAGACACTGAAGCTTTCTTT. Its protein is CASSLAMGADTEAFF.

This clonotype was observed many times. V usage is TRBV30 and J usage is TRBJ1-1; perhaps TRBD1 as D (5 bases). The CDR3 is 13 residues long. The V gene's germline CDR1 is GTSNPN and CDR2 SVGIG (reference sequence). The V gene lost 5 bases and the J gene lost 3 bases, with 13 bases spanning the gap. The CDR3 here is CAWGKDSDTEAFF. The CDR3 DNA reads TGTGCCTGGGGAAAAGACAGTGACACTGAAGCTTTCTTT.

This clonotype was picked up many times. The DNA for the CDR3 is TGTGCCAGCTCACCAAGGACAGGGGTAGAGGACACTGAAGCTTTCTTT. Translating it yields CASSPRTGVEDTEAFF. V gene TRBV18 combines with J gene TRBJ1-1; TRBD1 matches 9 bases. This CDR3 has 16 amino acids. J gave up 3 bases and V 2 bases, and 7 bases lay outside the gene matches. Germline CDR1 and CDR2: KGHSH and LQKENI.

In its sample, this clonotype was seen many times. V usage is TRBV3-1 and J usage is TRBJ2-7; no definite D call. V was clipped by 3 bases and J by 1 base, with 10 bases between them. This CDR3 has 14 amino acids. In germline, CDR1 is LGHDT, CDR2 YNNKEL (reference sequence). The CDR3 here is CASSHPVRSYEQYF. The CDR3 region has the DNA TGTGCCAGCAGCCACCCCGTTAGGTCCTACGAGCAGTACTTC.

This clonotype was detected many times. This sequence joins TRBV29-1 and TRBJ2-7; D could derive from TRBD1 or TRBD2 (5 bases each). Trimming removed 4 bases at V and 5 bases at J, with 15 bases between. Per germline, CDR1 SQVTM and CDR2 ANQGSEA. The CDR3 has 13 amino acids. For the CDR3, the DNA is TGCAGCGTTGGGCCCCTCCTGGGGGACGAGCAGTACTTC. Protein: CSVGPLLGDEQYF.

This clonotype has at least ten counts. The chain combines TRBV5-5 with TRBJ1-1; the D gene is possibly TRBD1 (6 bases). Germline values: CDR1 SGHKS, CDR2 YYEKEE (reference sequence). V was cut by 5 bases and J by 5 bases, with 16 bases left in between. The CDR3 extends over 14 amino acids. The CDR3 spells CASRLTGGRTEAFF. The CDR3 coding sequence is TGTGCCAGCAGGTTGACAGGTGGTCGGACTGAAGCTTTCTTT.

This clonotype was detected many times. The chain employs TRBV6-1 and TRBJ1-1; 7 bases fit TRBD1. The CDR3 is 14 residues long. CDR1 is MNHNS and CDR2 is SASEGT in the germline V gene. V lost 8 bases, J lost 1 base, and 7 bases stayed unmatched. This CDR3 is CASSIQGKNTEAFF. Here the CDR3 DNA reads TGTGCCAGCTCCATACAGGGGAAGAACACTGAAGCTTTCTTT.

This sequence joins TRBV28 and TRBJ2-7; no definite D call. Germline assignment: CDR1 MDHEN and CDR2 SYDVKM. The CDR3 extends over 12 amino acids. The ends were cut back, 8 bases at V and 4 bases at J, with 12 bases in the middle. The CDR3, as DNA: TGTGCCAGCCTTGAGGTGGGTTACGAGCAGTACTTC. It specifies CASLEVGYEQYF.

This clonotype was recorded many times. The V call is TRBV6-1, the J call TRBJ2-1, with D possibly TRBD1 on 7 matching bases. Between the trimmed V and J ends, which lost 9 bases and 3 bases, there was a span of 21 bases. This CDR3 contains 16 residues. CDR1 is MNHNS, CDR2 SASEGT, per germline. The DNA for the CDR3 is TGTGCCAGTCAACCTACGGCGGGACAGAACTACAATGAGCAGTTCTTC. Translation: CASQPTAGQNYNEQFF.

V and J are TRBV27 and TRBJ2-5; TRBD2 matches 7 bases. The V segment lost 5 bases and the J segment 3 bases; nucleotides outside the gene matches: 9. The CDR3 is 15 amino acids. The V gene's germline CDR1 is MNHEY and CDR2 SMNVEV (reference sequence). The CDR3 loop is CASSPSLAAKETQYF. The CDR3 DNA reads as TGTGCCAGCAGTCCCTCCCTAGCGGCCAAAGAGACCCAGTACTTC.

The chain couples TRBV6-2 or TRBV6-3 to TRBJ2-7, with 7 bases matching TRBD2. Germline V gene data show CDR1 as MNHEY and CDR2 as SVGEGT. Trimming cost V 0 bases and J 4 bases; bases outside gene matches: 3. This CDR3 has 14 amino acids. The CDR3 DNA sequence: TGTGCCAGCAGTTACTCAAGCGGGATTTACGAGCAGTACTTC. Translation: CASSYSSGIYEQYF.

Many counts were recorded for this clonotype. V usage is TRBV6-4 and J usage is TRBJ2-6; the D gene is possibly TRBD1 (5 bases). Per the germline V gene, CDR1 is MRHNA and CDR2 is SNTAGT. V gave up 7 bases and J gave up 2 bases, with 9 bases separating them. The CDR3 extends over 14 amino acids. The CDR3 sequence is CASKAGPGANVLTF. The CDR3 DNA reads as TGTGCCAGCAAAGCAGGGCCTGGGGCCAACGTCCTGACTTTC.

The CDR3 loop is CASSLLSGRSTGELFF. CDR3 in DNA: TGTGCCAGCAGTTTACTTTCGGGGCGGAGCACCGGGGAGCTGTTTTTT. J is TRBJ2-2 and V is TRBV28; TRBD1 or TRBD2 may be the D gene (5 bases each). CDR1 and CDR2 (germline): MDHEN, SYDVKM. This CDR3 has 16 residues. The V gene lost 2 bases and the J gene lost 4 bases, with 14 bases spanning the gap.

The gene calls are TRBV27 and TRBJ2-7, with TRBD2 matching 8 bases. The CDR3 has 13 residues. The germline gives CDR1 MNHEY, CDR2 SMNVEV (reference sequence). The trim removed 6 bases at V and 5 bases at J, leaving 6 bases unmatched. This chain's CDR3 is CASSLRGVDEQYF. In nucleotides, the CDR3 is TGTGCCAGCAGCCTGCGGGGGGTGGACGAGCAGTACTTC.

The rearrangement uses TRBV28 and TRBJ1-2, with 10 bases lining up with TRBD1. Germline assignment: CDR1 MDHEN and CDR2 SYDVKM. J lost 0 bases, V lost 6 bases, and 10 bases had no gene match. The CDR3 sequence is 17 residues long. The CDR3 nucleotides read TGTGCCAGCAGGTCTCGGACAGGGGGGCACGCTAACTATGGCTACACCTTC. Translation gives CASRSRTGGHANYGYTF.

There are many counts of this clonotype. V usage is TRBV18 and J usage is TRBJ1-2; weak D call: TRBD1 (5 bases). The CDR3 spans 13 residues. Between the trimmed V and J ends, which lost 6 bases and 2 bases, there was a span of 10 bases. In germline, CDR1 is KGHSH, CDR2 LQKENI. In DNA, the CDR3 is TGTGCCAGCTCGACAGACTCGAACTATGGCTACACCTTC. The encoded protein is CASSTDSNYGYTF.

V usage is TRBV28 and J usage is TRBJ2-7; D gene uncertain. Germline lookup yields CDR1 MDHEN and CDR2 SYDVKM. Trimming removed 2 bases from V and 3 bases from J, with 14 bases in between. This CDR3 comprises 15 residues. The CDR3 region is CASSLSPRLYYEQYF. The CDR3 DNA reads as TGTGCCAGCAGTTTAAGCCCCCGCTTGTACTACGAGCAGTACTTC.

This clonotype was recorded at least ten times. This sequence joins TRBV5-1 and TRBJ2-7; 8 nucleotides agree with TRBD2. Germline values: CDR1 SGHRS, CDR2 YFSETQ. The CDR3 length is 14 residues. The V gene end was trimmed by 2 bases and the J gene end by 1 base; junction bases not matched to a gene: 2. The CDR3 loop is CASSFGGRSYEQYF. The CDR3 DNA follows: TGCGCCAGCAGCTTCGGCGGGAGGTCCTACGAGCAGTACTTC.

Remarks on this clonotype: This sequence may be a read error, since a much larger clone differs from it by one base. The J gene is TRBJ1-5, the V gene TRBV30; 7 bases agree with TRBD1. The CDR3 spans 16 residues. Germline trimming cut 5 bases from V and 6 bases from J; bases unmatched to any gene: 16. Germline V gene sequence: CDR1 GTSNPN, CDR2 SVGIG (reference sequence). The CDR3 reads CAWGREGARVGQPQHF. As DNA, the CDR3 is TGTGCCTGGGGACGGGAGGGGGCGCGTGTAGGTCAGCCCCAGCATTTT.

The CDR3, as DNA: TGTGCCAGCAGTTGCCTCCCGGGACAGGGCAAAAATCAGCCCCAGCATTTT. Translating gives CASSCLPGQGKNQPQHF. The gene calls are TRBV6-2 or TRBV6-3 and TRBJ1-5; 9 bases map to TRBD1. Germline values: CDR1 MNHEY, CDR2 SVGEGT. The CDR3 spans 17 residues. J lost 4 bases, V lost 4 bases, and 11 bases had no gene match.

V gene TRBV24-1 combines with J gene TRBJ1-5, with D perhaps matching TRBD1 (5 bases). Per germline, CDR1 KGHDR and CDR2 SFDVKD. The CDR3 covers 14 residues. V lost 7 bases and J lost 6, with 15 bases in between. As DNA, the CDR3 is TGTGCCACCAGCGGCAGGGAAGGAAGTCAGCCCCAGCATTTT. This sequence encodes CATSGREGSQPQHF.

This clonotype was counted at least ten times. The chain joins TRBV7-3 to TRBJ2-5, with D maybe TRBD1 (5 bases). Germline CDR1 reads SGHTA; CDR2 reads FQGTGA. There are 13 residues in the CDR3. V was trimmed by 7 bases and J by 3 bases, leaving 12 bases between them. CDR3 bases: TGTGCCAGCATCAAGGGGTTAGAAGAGACCCAGTACTTC. It translates to CASIKGLEETQYF.